Sequencing of this T cell receptor (beta chain) was carried out in a study of blood T cells in healthy people across ages. Findings and caveats of the study: Among long-lived donors, naive CD4+ cells were more numerous and diversity higher than in aged donors.

CDR3 size: 14 residues. V shed 5 bases, J shed 6 bases, and the junction held 8 bases outside the gene matches. Germline V gene lookup returns CDR1 ENHRY and CDR2 SYGVKD. Primed by a sample-barcoded 5' primer and a J-beta primer mix, a second PCR proceeded for roughly 6 to 12 cycles. TCRdb re-called the 5' RACE reads with MiXCR, one entry per CDR3 protein. There are more than 900,000 distinct CDR3 sequences in the sample; about 28% occur only once, and roughly 10% lies in the top ten. Many counts were recorded for this clonotype. Its antigen is unknown. These data also formed part of another study, on T cells of mothers and their children. From that second work: Second-PCR primer M1S introduced sample barcodes and 2-4 random nucleotides. Related mother-child pairs shared slightly more overlap than unrelated pairs, but the difference was non-significant. It was observed that no persistent microchimeric T cell clones could be detected.

Sequenced sample: blood. V and J are TRBV10-3 and TRBJ2-7; 9 positions match TRBD1. This receptor was obtained from a woman in her 40s in good health. The CDR3 DNA is TGTGCCATCAGTAACCGGGACAGGGTATCCGAGCAGTACTTC. As protein: CAISNRDRVSEQYF.